This TCR beta chain was identified during a study of blood T cell repertoires in COVID-19. This clone came up a few times. CDR3 size: 14 residues. The V end was cut by 5 bases, the J end by 6 bases, with 17 bases between. CDR1 and CDR2 (germline): PRHDT, FYEKMQ (reference sequence). Assay used: immunoSEQ multiplex PCR; TCRdb lists only in-frame clones, some missing. The data contain 190,000 or so clones, roughly 77% of them singletons. Sequenced material: peripheral blood. This receptor was identified in a woman older than 75 with COVID-19, enrolled during active disease. The V call is TRBV13, the J call TRBJ2-7; possibly TRBD2 for D (6 bases). The CDR3 coding sequence is TGTGCCAGCAGCCAAGACCCAGGGCGGGGCGAGCAGTACTTC. This sequence encodes CASSQDPGRGEQYF.